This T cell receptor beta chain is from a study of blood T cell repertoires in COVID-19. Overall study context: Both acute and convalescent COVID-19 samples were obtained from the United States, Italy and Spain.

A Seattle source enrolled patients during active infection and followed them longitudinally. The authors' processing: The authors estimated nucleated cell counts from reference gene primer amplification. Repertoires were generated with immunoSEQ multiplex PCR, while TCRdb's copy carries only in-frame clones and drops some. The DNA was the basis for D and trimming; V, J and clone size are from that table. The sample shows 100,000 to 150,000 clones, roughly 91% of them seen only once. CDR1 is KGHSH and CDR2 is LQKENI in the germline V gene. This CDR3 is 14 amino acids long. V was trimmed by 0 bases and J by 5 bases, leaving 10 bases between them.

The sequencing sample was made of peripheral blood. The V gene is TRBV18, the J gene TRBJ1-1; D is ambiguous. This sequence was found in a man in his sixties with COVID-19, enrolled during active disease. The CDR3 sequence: CASSPPGDWTEAFF. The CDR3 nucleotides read TGTGCCAGCTCACCACCGGGAGATTGGACTGAAGCTTTCTTT.